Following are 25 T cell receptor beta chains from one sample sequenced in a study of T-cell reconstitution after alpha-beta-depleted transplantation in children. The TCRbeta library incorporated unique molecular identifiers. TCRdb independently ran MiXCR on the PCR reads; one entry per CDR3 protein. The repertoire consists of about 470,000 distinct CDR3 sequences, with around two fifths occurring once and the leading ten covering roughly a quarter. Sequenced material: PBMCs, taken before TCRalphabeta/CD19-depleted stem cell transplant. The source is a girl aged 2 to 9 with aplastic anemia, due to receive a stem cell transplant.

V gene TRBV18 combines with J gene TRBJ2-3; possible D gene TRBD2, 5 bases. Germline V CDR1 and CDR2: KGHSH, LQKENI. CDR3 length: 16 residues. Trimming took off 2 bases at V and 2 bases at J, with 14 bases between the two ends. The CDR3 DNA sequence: TGTGCCAGCTCACCAAGGAGAGAGCGGCACACAGATACGCAGTATTTT. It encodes CASSPRRERHTDTQYF.

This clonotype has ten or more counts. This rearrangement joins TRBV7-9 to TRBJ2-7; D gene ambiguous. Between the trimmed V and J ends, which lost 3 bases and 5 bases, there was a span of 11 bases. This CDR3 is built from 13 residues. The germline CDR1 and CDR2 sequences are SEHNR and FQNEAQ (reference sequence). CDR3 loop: CASSFGPLDEQYF. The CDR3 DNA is TGTGCCAGCAGCTTCGGGCCTTTAGACGAGCAGTACTTC.

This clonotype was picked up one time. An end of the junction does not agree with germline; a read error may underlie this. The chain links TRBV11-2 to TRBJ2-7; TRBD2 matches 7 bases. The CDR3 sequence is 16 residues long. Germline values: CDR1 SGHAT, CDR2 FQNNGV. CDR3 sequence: CASSPLGRTSDYELYF. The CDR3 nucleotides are TGTGCCAGCAGCCCCCTGGGCCGAACTAGCGATTACGAGCTGTACTTC. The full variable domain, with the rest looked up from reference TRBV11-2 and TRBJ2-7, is EAGVAQSPRYKIIEKRQSVAFWCNPISGHATLYWYQQILGQGPKLLIQFQNNGVVDDSQLPKDRFSAERLKGVDSTLKIQPAKLEDSAVYLCASSPLGRTSDYELYFGPGTRLTVT.

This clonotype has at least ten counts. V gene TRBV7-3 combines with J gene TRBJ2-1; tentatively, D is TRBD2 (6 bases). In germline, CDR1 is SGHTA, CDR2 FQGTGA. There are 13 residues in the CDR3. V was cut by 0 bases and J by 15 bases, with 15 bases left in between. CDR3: CASSLTGRTSWFF. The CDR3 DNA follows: TGTGCCAGCAGCTTAACCGGGAGAACCTCCTGGTTCTTC. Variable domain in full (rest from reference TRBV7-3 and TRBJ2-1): GAGVSQTPSNKVTEKGKYVELRCDPISGHTALYWYRQSLGQGPEFLIYFQGTGAADDSGLPNDRFFAVRPEGSVSTLKIQRTERGDSAVYLCASSLTGRTSWFFGPGTRLTVL.

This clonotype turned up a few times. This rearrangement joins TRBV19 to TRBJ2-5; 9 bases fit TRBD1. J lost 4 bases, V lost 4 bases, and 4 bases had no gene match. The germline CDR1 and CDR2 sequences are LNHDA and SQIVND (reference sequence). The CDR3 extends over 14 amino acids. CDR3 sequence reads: CASSTGTGRETQYF. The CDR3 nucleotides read TGTGCCAGTAGTACGGGGACAGGGAGAGAGACCCAGTACTTC.

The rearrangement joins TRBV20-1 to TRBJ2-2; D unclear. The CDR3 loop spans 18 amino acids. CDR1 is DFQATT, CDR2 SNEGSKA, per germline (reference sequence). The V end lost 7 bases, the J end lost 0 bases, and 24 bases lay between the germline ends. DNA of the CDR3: TGCAGTGTCCCTGTAGGTCCTCCTTCCCGGGCGAACACCGGGGAGCTGTTTTTT. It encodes CSVPVGPPSRANTGELFF.

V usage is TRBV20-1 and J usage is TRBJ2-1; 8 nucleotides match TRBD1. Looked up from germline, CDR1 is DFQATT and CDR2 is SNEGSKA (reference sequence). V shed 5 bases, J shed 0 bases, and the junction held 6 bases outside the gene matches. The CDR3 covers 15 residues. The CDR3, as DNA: TGCAGTGCTGGCGGGACAGGCTTCTCCTACAATGAGCAGTTCTTC. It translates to CSAGGTGFSYNEQFF.

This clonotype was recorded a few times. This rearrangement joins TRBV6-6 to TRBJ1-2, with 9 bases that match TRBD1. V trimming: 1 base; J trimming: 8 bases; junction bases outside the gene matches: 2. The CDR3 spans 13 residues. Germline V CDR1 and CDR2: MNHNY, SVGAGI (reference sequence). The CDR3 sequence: CASSYLGTGGYTF. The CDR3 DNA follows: TGTGCCAGCAGTTACTTGGGGACAGGGGGCTACACCTTC.

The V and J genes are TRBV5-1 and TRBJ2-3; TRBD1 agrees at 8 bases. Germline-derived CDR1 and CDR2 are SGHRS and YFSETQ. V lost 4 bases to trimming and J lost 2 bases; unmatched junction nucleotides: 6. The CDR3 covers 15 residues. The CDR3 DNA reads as TGCGCCAGCAGCGCGGGACAGGTTTACACAGATACGCAGTATTTT. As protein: CASSAGQVYTDTQYF.

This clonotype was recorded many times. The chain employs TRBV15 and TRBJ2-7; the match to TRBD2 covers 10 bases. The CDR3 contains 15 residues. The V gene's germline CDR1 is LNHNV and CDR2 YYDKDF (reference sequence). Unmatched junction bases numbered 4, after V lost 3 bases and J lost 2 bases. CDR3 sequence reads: CATSSEREGAYEQYF. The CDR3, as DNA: TGTGCCACCAGCAGCGAGCGGGAGGGAGCCTACGAGCAGTACTTC. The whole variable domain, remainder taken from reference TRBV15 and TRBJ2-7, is DAMVIQNPRYQVTQFGKPVTLSCSQTLNHNVMYWYQQKSSQAPKLLFHYYDKDFNNEADTPDNFQSRRPNTSFCFLDIRSPGLGDTAMYLCATSSEREGAYEQYFGPGTRLTVT.

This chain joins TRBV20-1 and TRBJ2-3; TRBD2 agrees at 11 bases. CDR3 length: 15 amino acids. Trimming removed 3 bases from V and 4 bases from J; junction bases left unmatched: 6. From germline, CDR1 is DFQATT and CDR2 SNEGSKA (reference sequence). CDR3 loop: CSASFSGGASDTQYF. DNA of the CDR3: TGCAGTGCTAGTTTTAGCGGGGGGGCATCAGATACGCAGTATTTT.

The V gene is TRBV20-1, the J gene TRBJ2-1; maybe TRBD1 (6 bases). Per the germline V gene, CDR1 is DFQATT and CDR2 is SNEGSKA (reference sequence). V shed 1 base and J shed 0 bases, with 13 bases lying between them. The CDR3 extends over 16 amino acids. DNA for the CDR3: TGCAGTGCTAGAGTTCTGGGGGCAAGCTCCTACAATGAGCAGTTCTTC. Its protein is CSARVLGASSYNEQFF.

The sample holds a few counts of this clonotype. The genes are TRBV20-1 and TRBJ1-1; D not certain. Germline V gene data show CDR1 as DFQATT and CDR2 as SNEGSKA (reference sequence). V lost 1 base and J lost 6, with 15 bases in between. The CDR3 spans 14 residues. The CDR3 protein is CSARGQGNGAEAFF. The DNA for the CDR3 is TGCAGTGCTAGAGGGCAAGGGAACGGGGCTGAAGCTTTCTTT.

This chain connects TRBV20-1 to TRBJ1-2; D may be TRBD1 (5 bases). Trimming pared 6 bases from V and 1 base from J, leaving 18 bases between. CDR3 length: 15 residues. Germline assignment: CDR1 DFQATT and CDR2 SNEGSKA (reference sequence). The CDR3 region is CSADPLTVHNYGYTF. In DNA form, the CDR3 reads TGCAGTGCCGACCCTCTGACAGTTCATAACTATGGCTACACCTTC.

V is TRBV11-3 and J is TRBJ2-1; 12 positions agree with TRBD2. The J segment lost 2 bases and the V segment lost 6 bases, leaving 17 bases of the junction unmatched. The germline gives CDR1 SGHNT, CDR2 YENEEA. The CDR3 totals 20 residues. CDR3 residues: CASSLHTARTSGIAYNEQFF. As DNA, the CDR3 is TGTGCCAGCAGTTTACACACCGCCCGGACTAGCGGGATCGCCTACAATGAGCAGTTCTTC.

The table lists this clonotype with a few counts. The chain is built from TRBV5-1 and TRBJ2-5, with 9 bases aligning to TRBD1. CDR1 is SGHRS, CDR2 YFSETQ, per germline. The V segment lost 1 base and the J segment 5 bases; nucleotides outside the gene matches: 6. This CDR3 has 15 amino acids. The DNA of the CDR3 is TGCGCCAGCAGCTTGCGGACAGGGGTAGGCGAGACCCAGTACTTC. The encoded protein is CASSLRTGVGETQYF.

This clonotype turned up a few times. CDR3 nucleotide sequence: TGTGCCACCAGCAGAGGGACCGGGAAGGGGGATACGCAGTATTTT. Encoded protein: CATSRGTGKGDTQYF. V usage is TRBV15 and J usage is TRBJ2-3; the D call may be TRBD1 or TRBD2 (5 bases each). Germline assignment: CDR1 LNHNV and CDR2 YYDKDF (reference sequence). The CDR3 is made up of 15 amino acids. Trimming shortened V by 1 base and J by 6 bases, and 14 bases separated the two germline ends.

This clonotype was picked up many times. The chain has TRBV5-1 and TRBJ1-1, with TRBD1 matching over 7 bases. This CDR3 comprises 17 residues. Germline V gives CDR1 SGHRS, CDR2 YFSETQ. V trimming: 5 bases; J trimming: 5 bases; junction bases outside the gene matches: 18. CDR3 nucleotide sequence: TGCGCCAGCAGAGTGGGACAGACCTCCGGAATCGTGACTGAAGCTTTCTTT. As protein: CASRVGQTSGIVTEAFF. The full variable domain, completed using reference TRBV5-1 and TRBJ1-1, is KAGVTQTPRYLIKTRGQQVTLSCSPISGHRSVSWYQQTPGQGLQFLFEYFSETQRNKGNFPGRFSGRQFSNSRSEMNVSTLELGDSALYLCASRVGQTSGIVTEAFFGQGTRLTVV.

CDR3: CASSIITDTQYF. The CDR3 DNA follows: TGTGCCAGCAGCATTATAACAGATACGCAGTATTTT. The chain joins TRBV7-2 to TRBJ2-3; D not resolved. Looked up from germline, CDR1 is SGHTA and CDR2 is FQGNSA. The CDR3 contains 12 residues. V dropped 5 bases and J dropped 3 bases, with 6 bases sitting between them.

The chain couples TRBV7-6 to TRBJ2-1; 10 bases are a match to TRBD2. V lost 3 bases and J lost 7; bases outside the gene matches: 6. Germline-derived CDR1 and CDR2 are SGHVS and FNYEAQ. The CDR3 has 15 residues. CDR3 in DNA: TGTGCCAGCAGCTTCAGCGGGGGGGCCAGGAATGAGCAGTTCTTC. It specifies CASSFSGGARNEQFF. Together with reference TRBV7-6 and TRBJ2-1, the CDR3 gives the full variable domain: GAGVSQSPRYKVTKRGQDVALRCDPISGHVSLYWYRQALGQGPEFLTYFNYEAQQDKSGLPNDRFSAERPEGSISTLTIQRTEQRDSAMYRCASSFSGGARNEQFFGPGTRLTVL.

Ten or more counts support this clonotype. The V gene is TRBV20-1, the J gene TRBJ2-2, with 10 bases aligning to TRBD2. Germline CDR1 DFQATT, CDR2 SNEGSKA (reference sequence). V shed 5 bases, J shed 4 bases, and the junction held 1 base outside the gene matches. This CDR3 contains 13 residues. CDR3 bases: TGCAGTGCTGCTAGCGGGGGCACCGGGGAGCTGTTTTTT. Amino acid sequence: CSAASGGTGELFF.

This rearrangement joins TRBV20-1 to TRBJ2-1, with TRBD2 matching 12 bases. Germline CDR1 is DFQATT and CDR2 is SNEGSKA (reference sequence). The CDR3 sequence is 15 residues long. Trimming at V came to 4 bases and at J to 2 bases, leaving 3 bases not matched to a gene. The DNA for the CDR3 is TGCAGTGCTACCCGACTAGCGGGGGCCTACAATGAGCAGTTCTTC. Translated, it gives CSATRLAGAYNEQFF.

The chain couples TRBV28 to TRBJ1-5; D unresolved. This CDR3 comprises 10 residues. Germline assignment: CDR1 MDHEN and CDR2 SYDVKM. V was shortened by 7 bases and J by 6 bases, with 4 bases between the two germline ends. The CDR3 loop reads CASNFQPQHF. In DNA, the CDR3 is TGTGCCAGCAACTTTCAGCCCCAGCATTTT.

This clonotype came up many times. The CDR3 spells CATSSRGWLVNTEAFF. As DNA, the CDR3 is TGTGCCACCAGCAGTCGCGGGTGGTTGGTGAACACTGAAGCTTTCTTT. The rearrangement links TRBV15 to TRBJ1-1; D is uncertain. Trimming cost V 3 bases and J 0 bases, with 14 bases left between them. Germline V CDR1 and CDR2: LNHNV, YYDKDF (reference sequence). The CDR3 covers 16 residues. The full variable domain, completed using reference TRBV15 and TRBJ1-1, is DAMVIQNPRYQVTQFGKPVTLSCSQTLNHNVMYWYQQKSSQAPKLLFHYYDKDFNNEADTPDNFQSRRPNTSFCFLDIRSPGLGDTAMYLCATSSRGWLVNTEAFFGQGTRLTVV.

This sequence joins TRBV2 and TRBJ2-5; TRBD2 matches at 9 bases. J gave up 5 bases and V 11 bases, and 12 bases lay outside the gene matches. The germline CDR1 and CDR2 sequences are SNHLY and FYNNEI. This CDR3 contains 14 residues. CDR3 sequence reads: CASAPIAGVETQYF. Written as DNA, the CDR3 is TGTGCCTCCGCACCTATAGCGGGGGTGGAGACCCAGTACTTC.